These 29 T cell receptor beta chains came from one sample sequenced in a study of T cell changes during pregnancy in multiple sclerosis (dated by TCRdb to 2018 to 2020). The library was prepared using the immunoSEQ multiplex PCR assay. TCRdb took over this immuneACCESS table, retaining in-frame rearrangements with V and J assigned. Such tables are incomplete; in checked studies, under half of the missing clones stem from an unresolved V gene, and the remainder is unexplained. A total of about 50,000 clones appear in this sample, roughly 94% of them only once. Clones ranked in the top ten supply around 0.31% of the sample. Sequenced material: CD4+ T cells from peripheral blood mononuclear cells, taken in the third trimester of pregnancy. These receptors were obtained from a female donor with multiple sclerosis, enrolled in a pregnancy study.

The rearrangement uses TRBV5-1 and TRBJ2-7; D possibly corresponds to TRBD1 (5 bases). With 4 bases removed from V and 3 bases from J, the gap between germline ends came to 14 bases. Germline V gene data show CDR1 as SGHRS and CDR2 as YFSETQ. This CDR3 region has 14 residues. The DNA of the CDR3 is TGCGCCAGCAGCCTAGGACAAGGTAACTACGAGCAGTACTTC. Translation: CASSLGQGNYEQYF.

The V and J genes are TRBV28 and TRBJ1-2; D perhaps matches TRBD1 (5 bases). This CDR3 has 13 residues. V was trimmed by 7 bases and J by 7 bases, leaving 16 bases between them. CDR1 and CDR2 from the germline V gene are MDHEN and SYDVKM. DNA for the CDR3: TGTGCCAGCAACTCCGAAGGGGAAGCTGGCTACACCTTC. It codes for CASNSEGEAGYTF.

This chain uses TRBV7-9 with TRBJ1-5; tentatively, D is TRBD1 (6 bases). The germline gives CDR1 SEHNR, CDR2 FQNEAQ (reference sequence). CDR3 length: 13 amino acids. V dropped 5 bases and J dropped 7 bases, with 12 bases sitting between them. The CDR3 sequence is CASSLTGMQPQHF. The DNA for the CDR3 is TGTGCCAGCAGCCTTACAGGGATGCAGCCCCAGCATTTT.

The chain has TRBV7-9 and TRBJ1-2; D is uncertain. The germline V gene has CDR1 SEHNR and CDR2 FQNEAQ (reference sequence). Trimming left V 5 bases short and J 4 bases short, with 14 bases between. The CDR3 length is 14 residues. The CDR3 here is CASSTYDTSYGYTF. The CDR3 bases are TGTGCCAGCAGCACCTACGACACTTCCTATGGCTACACCTTC.

J is TRBJ1-4 and V is TRBV28; tentatively, D is TRBD1 (5 bases). Looked up from germline, CDR1 is MDHEN and CDR2 is SYDVKM. CDR3 length: 11 amino acids. V lost 5 bases to trimming and J lost 16 bases, with 14 bases between them. CDR3 loop: CASSAGFSPFF. CDR3 sequence (DNA): TGTGCCAGCAGTGCAGGGTTTTCTCCGTTTTTT. Full variable domain (missing parts from reference TRBV28 and TRBJ1-4): DVKVTQSSRYLVKRTGEKVFLECVQDMDHENMFWYRQDPGLGLRLIYFSYDVKMKEKGDIPEGYSVSREKKERFSLILESASTNQTSMYLCASSAGFSPFFGSGTQLSVL.

The chain employs TRBV7-6 and TRBJ2-5; TRBD1 agrees at 8 bases. Trimming cost V 5 bases and J 4 bases; bases outside gene matches: 12. From germline, CDR1 is SGHVS and CDR2 FNYEAQ. This CDR3 region has 16 residues. CDR3 protein: CASSIGARGRGETQYF. CDR3 coding DNA: TGTGCCAGCAGCATAGGGGCCAGGGGGCGGGGAGAGACCCAGTACTTC.

The V gene is TRBV7-3, the J gene TRBJ2-3; D gene ambiguous. The V end was cut by 4 bases, the J end by 7 bases, with 9 bases between. The CDR3 spans 12 residues. Germline values: CDR1 SGHTA, CDR2 FQGTGA. CDR3 bases: TGTGCCAGCAGCTCAGATTCAAATACGCAGTATTTT. Its protein is CASSSDSNTQYF. Drawing the rest from reference TRBV7-3 and TRBJ2-3, the complete variable domain is GAGVSQTPSNKVTEKGKYVELRCDPISGHTALYWYRQSLGQGPEFLIYFQGTGAADDSGLPNDRFFAVRPEGSVSTLKIQRTERGDSAVYLCASSSDSNTQYFGPGTRLTVL.

This sequence joins TRBV11-2 and TRBJ1-6, with D possibly TRBD1 on 6 matching bases. The CDR3 runs 13 residues. Trimming shortened V by 5 bases and J by 6 bases, and 8 bases separated the two germline ends. The germline V gene encodes CDR1 SGHAT and CDR2 FQNNGV. Written as DNA, the CDR3 is TGTGCCAGCAGCCAGGGGCTTAATTCACCCCTCCACTTT. It specifies CASSQGLNSPLHF.

The sample holds one count of this clone. The chain links TRBV11-2 to TRBJ1-1; maybe TRBD1 (5 bases). This CDR3 comprises 14 residues. Trimming removed 3 bases from V and 5 bases from J, with 13 bases in between. From germline, CDR1 is SGHAT and CDR2 FQNNGV. CDR3: CASSFSSGGTEAFF. CDR3 DNA sequence: TGTGCCAGCAGCTTCTCGTCCGGGGGGACTGAAGCTTTCTTT.

The rearrangement links TRBV6-5 to TRBJ1-4; a weak D match, TRBD1 (5 bases). The CDR3 spans 14 residues. The germline V gene encodes CDR1 MNHEY and CDR2 SVGAGI. V was clipped by 8 bases and J by 3 bases, with 13 bases between them. The DNA for the CDR3 is TGTGCCAGCGGGGGGTCCTTGGCTAATGAAAAACTGTTTTTT. It translates to CASGGSLANEKLFF.

The chain carries TRBV10-3 and TRBJ2-7, with a tentative D call TRBD1 (5 bases). Trimming removed 2 bases at V and 7 bases at J, with 24 bases between. CDR3 length equals 17 residues. In germline, CDR1 is ENHRY, CDR2 SYGVKD. The CDR3 nucleotides read TGTGCCATCAGTGAGAGTATCGCCCGACAAGCTTACAGGGAGCAGTACTTC. Translating it yields CAISESIARQAYREQYF.

The chain joins TRBV6-1 to TRBJ2-6; D is undetermined. The CDR3 has 15 amino acids. CDR1 is MNHNS, CDR2 SASEGT, per germline. V shed 2 bases and J shed 2 bases, with 7 bases lying between them. The CDR3 is CASSESSAGANVLTF. CDR3 nucleotide sequence: TGTGCCAGCAGTGAATCGTCAGCTGGGGCCAACGTCCTGACTTTC.

V usage is TRBV30 and J usage is TRBJ1-1; tentatively, D is TRBD1 (5 bases). CDR3 length: 15 residues. V dropped 0 bases and J dropped 5 bases, with 16 bases sitting between them. Germline values: CDR1 GTSNPN, CDR2 SVGIG (reference sequence). The DNA for the CDR3 is TGTGCCTGGAGTGTAAGGGGCTCGGGTAGAACTGAAGCTTTCTTT. As protein: CAWSVRGSGRTEAFF.

The J gene is TRBJ1-6, the V gene TRBV15, with D possibly TRBD1 on 5 matching bases. The V end was cut by 0 bases, the J end by 4 bases, with 10 bases between. The CDR3 extends over 16 amino acids. In germline, CDR1 is LNHNV, CDR2 YYDKDF (reference sequence). The CDR3 region is CATSREGAHYNSPLHF. The CDR3 DNA is TGTGCCACCAGCAGAGAAGGGGCCCATTATAATTCACCCCTCCACTTT.

The V call is TRBV10-3, the J call TRBJ2-7; possible D gene TRBD2, 5 bases. V dropped 2 bases and J dropped 2 bases, with 10 bases sitting between them. Germline lookup yields CDR1 ENHRY and CDR2 SYGVKD. The CDR3 is 14 residues long. DNA for the CDR3: TGTGCCATCAGTGAGAACGGGAAGGCCTACGAGCAGTACTTC. Protein sequence: CAISENGKAYEQYF.

The chain employs TRBV27 and TRBJ2-5; 8 positions match TRBD1. Trimming took 3 bases from V and 4 from J; bases not matched to a gene: 10. Germline CDR1 is MNHEY and CDR2 is SMNVEV (reference sequence). The CDR3 is 16 amino acids. CDR3 nucleotides: TGTGCCAGCAGTTTGACGTGGACAGGGATGCGAGAGACCCAGTACTTC. This encodes CASSLTWTGMRETQYF.

The chain employs TRBV30 and TRBJ1-1, with D maybe TRBD1 (6 bases). Germline CDR1 GTSNPN, CDR2 SVGIG (reference sequence). The CDR3 loop spans 16 amino acids. V lost 4 bases and J lost 1, with 19 bases in between. CDR3 nucleotide sequence: TGTGCCTGGACTTTCTATATAGGACAGTCGAACACTGAAGCTTTCTTT. Its translation is CAWTFYIGQSNTEAFF.

The J gene is TRBJ2-5, the V gene TRBV10-3, with 7 positions matching TRBD2. J was trimmed by 2 bases and V by 4 bases; bases with no gene match: 1. The length of the CDR3 is 13 residues. CDR1 ENHRY and CDR2 SYGVKD come from the germline V gene. The CDR3 nucleotides are TGTGCCATCAGTGGGACTAGTCAAGAGACCCAGTACTTC. Translating it yields CAISGTSQETQYF.

On this clone itself: The identical CDR3 is also encoded by other nucleotide sequences in the sample. V usage is TRBV7-3 and J usage is TRBJ1-1; possibly TRBD1 for D (6 bases). CDR3 length equals 13 residues. With 5 bases removed from V and 5 bases from J, the gap between germline ends came to 12 bases. CDR1 is SGHTA, CDR2 FQGTGA, per germline. The CDR3 is CASSPGGYTEAFF. As DNA, the CDR3 is TGTGCCAGCAGCCCTGGGGGCTATACTGAAGCTTTCTTT.

The chain carries TRBV9 and TRBJ1-6; TRBD1 aligns across 9 bases. Germline V gene data show CDR1 as SGDLS and CDR2 as YYNGEE. The CDR3 consists of 14 residues. The trim removed 2 bases at V and 10 bases at J, leaving 4 bases unmatched. CDR3 sequence: CASSVGQGGSPLHF. CDR3 nucleotide sequence: TGTGCCAGCAGCGTGGGACAGGGTGGGTCACCCCTCCACTTT.

The chain uses TRBV5-4 and TRBJ2-3; TRBD1 is a possible D gene (5 bases). This CDR3 is 15 amino acids long. The V and J ends lost 1 base and 6 bases respectively, with 15 bases between them. CDR1 SGHNT and CDR2 YYREEE come from the germline V gene (reference sequence). CDR3 protein: CASSLQGRKVDTQYF. Here the CDR3 DNA reads TGTGCCAGCAGCTTGCAGGGCAGAAAGGTCGATACGCAGTATTTT.

The chain uses TRBV30 and TRBJ2-5; no firm D call. In germline, CDR1 is GTSNPN, CDR2 SVGIG (reference sequence). The length of the CDR3 is 11 residues. In DNA, the CDR3 is TGTGCATTGACATTGCTAGAGACCCAGTACTTC. Its translation: CALTLLETQYF. Full variable domain (missing parts from reference TRBV30 and TRBJ2-5): SQTIHQWPATLVQPVGSPLSLECTVEGTSNPNLYWYRQAAGRGLQLLFYSVGIGQISSEVPQNLSASRPQDRQFILSSKKLLLSDSGFYLCALTLLETQYFGPGTRLLVL.

This clone was picked up one time. The V call is TRBV6-1, the J call TRBJ2-7; D is uncertain. Germline lookup yields CDR1 MNHNS and CDR2 SASEGT. The V and J ends lost 4 bases and 2 bases respectively, with 12 bases between them. The CDR3 is 14 residues long. The CDR3: CASSVSSPTYEQYF. The CDR3 DNA sequence: TGTGCCAGCAGTGTATCTAGTCCGACCTACGAGCAGTACTTC.

The rearrangement joins TRBV19 to TRBJ2-7, with D possibly being TRBD1 (6 bases). The CDR3 is 13 residues long. Trimming cost V 8 bases and J 3 bases, with 14 bases left between them. CDR1 is LNHDA and CDR2 is SQIVND in the germline V gene (reference sequence). The CDR3 protein is CASARQVYYEQYF. The CDR3 DNA is TGTGCCAGTGCACGACAGGTTTACTACGAGCAGTACTTC.

The rearrangement links TRBV6-5 to TRBJ2-7; 8 bases align to TRBD1. Germline assignment: CDR1 MNHEY and CDR2 SVGAGI. The CDR3 consists of 16 residues. With V trimmed by 0 bases and J by 1 base, 5 bases remained unmatched. CDR3 region: CASSYSGGDRSYEQYF. The CDR3 bases are TGTGCCAGCAGTTACTCGGGCGGGGACAGGTCCTACGAGCAGTACTTC.

V and J are TRBV2 and TRBJ1-5; a weak D match, TRBD1 (6 bases). With 4 bases removed from V and 9 bases from J, the gap between germline ends came to 16 bases. Germline CDR1 is SNHLY and CDR2 is FYNNEI. The CDR3 covers 14 residues. CDR3 sequence: CASSVSDRFGPQHF. Written as DNA, the CDR3 is TGTGCCAGCAGTGTGTCAGACAGGTTCGGGCCCCAGCATTTT.

This clone was recorded once. The chain couples TRBV10-3 to TRBJ2-1, with a possible D match to TRBD2 (7 bases). This CDR3 has 16 amino acids. Germline assignment: CDR1 ENHRY and CDR2 SYGVKD. V was trimmed by 8 bases and J by 4 bases, leaving 21 bases between them. The CDR3 DNA follows: TGTGCCATCGGGGTAGGGGGAGGGTACCAGTACAATGAGCAGTTCTTC. Encoded protein: CAIGVGGGYQYNEQFF.

This clone turned up a few times. The V and J genes are TRBV6-4 and TRBJ2-1; 10 bases line up with TRBD2. The CDR3 length is 17 residues. The ends lost 0 bases at V and 9 bases at J; junction bases unmatched: 11. CDR1 and CDR2 (germline): MRHNA, SNTAGT. This CDR3 is CASSDSPLVAGGGEQFF. CDR3 sequence (DNA): TGTGCCAGCAGTGACTCCCCCTTGGTAGCGGGGGGTGGTGAGCAGTTCTTC.

The chain joins TRBV28 to TRBJ2-7, with 10 bases aligning to TRBD1. Trimming cost V 5 bases and J 9 bases; bases outside gene matches: 10. CDR1 is MDHEN, CDR2 SYDVKM, per germline. CDR3 length: 14 residues. CDR3 nucleotide sequence: TGTGCCAGCAGTGAACCGGGACAGGGGTGGAGGCAGTACTTC. Its translation: CASSEPGQGWRQYF.